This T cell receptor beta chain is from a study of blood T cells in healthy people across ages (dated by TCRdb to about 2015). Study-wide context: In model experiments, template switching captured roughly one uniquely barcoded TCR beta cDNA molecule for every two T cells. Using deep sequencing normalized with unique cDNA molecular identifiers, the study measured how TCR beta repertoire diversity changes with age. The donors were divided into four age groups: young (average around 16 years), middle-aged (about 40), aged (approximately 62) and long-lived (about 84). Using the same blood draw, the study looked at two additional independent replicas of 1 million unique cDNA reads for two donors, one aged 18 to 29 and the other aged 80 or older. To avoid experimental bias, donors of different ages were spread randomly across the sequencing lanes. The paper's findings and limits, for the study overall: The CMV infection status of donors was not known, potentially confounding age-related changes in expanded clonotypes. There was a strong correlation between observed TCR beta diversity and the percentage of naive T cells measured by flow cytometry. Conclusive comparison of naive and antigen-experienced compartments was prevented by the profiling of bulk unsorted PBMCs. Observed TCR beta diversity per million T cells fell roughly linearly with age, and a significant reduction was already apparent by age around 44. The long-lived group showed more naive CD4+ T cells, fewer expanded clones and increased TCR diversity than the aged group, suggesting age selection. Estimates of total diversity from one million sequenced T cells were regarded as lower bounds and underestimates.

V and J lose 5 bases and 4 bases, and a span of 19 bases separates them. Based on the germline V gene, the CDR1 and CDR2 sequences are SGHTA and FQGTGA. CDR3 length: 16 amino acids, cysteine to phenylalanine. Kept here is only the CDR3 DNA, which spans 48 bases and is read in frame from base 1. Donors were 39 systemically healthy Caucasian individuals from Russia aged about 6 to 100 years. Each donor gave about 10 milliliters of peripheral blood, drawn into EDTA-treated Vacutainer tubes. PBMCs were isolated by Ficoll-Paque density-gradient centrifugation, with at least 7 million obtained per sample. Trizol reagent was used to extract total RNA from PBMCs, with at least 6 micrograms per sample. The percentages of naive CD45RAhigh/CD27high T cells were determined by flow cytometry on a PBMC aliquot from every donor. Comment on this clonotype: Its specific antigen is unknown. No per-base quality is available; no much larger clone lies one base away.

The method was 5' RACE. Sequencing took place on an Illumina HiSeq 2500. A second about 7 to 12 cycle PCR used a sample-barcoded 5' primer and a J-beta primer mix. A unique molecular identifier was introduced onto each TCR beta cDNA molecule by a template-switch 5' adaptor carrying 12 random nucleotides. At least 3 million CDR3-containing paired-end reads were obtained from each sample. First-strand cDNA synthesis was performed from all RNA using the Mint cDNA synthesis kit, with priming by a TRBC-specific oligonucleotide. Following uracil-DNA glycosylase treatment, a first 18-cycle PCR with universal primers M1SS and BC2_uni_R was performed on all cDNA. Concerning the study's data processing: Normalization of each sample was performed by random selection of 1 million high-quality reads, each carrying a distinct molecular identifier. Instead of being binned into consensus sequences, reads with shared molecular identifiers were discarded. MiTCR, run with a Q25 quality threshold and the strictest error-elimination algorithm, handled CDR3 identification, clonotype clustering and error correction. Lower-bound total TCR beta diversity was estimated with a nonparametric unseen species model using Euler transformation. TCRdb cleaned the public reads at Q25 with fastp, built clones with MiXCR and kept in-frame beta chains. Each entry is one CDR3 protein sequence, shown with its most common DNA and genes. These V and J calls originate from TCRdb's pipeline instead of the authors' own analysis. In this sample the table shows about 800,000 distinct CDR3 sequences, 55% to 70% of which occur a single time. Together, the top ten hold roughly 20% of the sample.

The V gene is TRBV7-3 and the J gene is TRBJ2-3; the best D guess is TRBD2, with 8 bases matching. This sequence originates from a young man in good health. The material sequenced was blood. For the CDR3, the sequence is CASSPAGLGGPDTQYF. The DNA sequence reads TGTGCCAGCAGCCCCGCGGGACTAGGGGGCCCAGATACGCAGTATTTT.